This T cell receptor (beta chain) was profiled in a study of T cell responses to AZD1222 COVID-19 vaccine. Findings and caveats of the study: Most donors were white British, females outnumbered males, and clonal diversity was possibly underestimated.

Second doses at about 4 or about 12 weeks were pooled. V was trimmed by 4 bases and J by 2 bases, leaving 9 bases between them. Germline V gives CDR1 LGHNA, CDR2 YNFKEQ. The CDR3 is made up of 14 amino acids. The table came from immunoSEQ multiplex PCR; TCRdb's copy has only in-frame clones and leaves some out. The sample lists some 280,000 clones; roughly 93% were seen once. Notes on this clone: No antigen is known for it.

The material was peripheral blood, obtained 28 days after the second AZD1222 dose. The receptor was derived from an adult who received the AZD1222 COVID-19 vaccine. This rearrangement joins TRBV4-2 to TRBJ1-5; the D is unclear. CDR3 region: CASSPEGGNQPQHF. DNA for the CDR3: TGTGCCAGCAGCCCGGAGGGTGGCAATCAGCCCCAGCATTTT.